These 10 T cell receptor beta chains originate from one sample sequenced in a study of OX40 agonist ivuxolimab in advanced cancers. The assay was immunoSEQ multiplex PCR, and TCRdb's table has in-frame clones only and misses some. The table has around 64,000 clones, roughly 80% seen once. Sequencing used CD4+ or CD8+ T cells sorted from blood, obtained in a trial of the OX40 agonist ivuxolimab. The receptors derive from an adult with an advanced solid tumor such as melanoma, head and neck, liver or kidney cancer.

This chain connects TRBV11-2 to TRBJ2-7, with 7 bases aligning to TRBD1. CDR1 is SGHAT, CDR2 FQNNGV, per germline. The V gene end was trimmed by 1 base and the J gene end by 1 base; junction bases not matched to a gene: 1. The CDR3 runs to 14 residues. The CDR3 DNA follows: TGTGCCAGCAGCTTAGGGGGACAGTCCTACGAGCAGTACTTC. It codes for CASSLGGQSYEQYF.

This clone was recorded a few times. This chain uses TRBV4-2 with TRBJ2-5; 12 positions agree with TRBD1. V gave up 3 bases and J gave up 5 bases; unmatched junction bases: 7. The CDR3 contains 16 residues. CDR1 is LGHNA and CDR2 is YNFKEQ in the germline V gene. The CDR3 bases are TGTGCCAGCAGCCACCCGGGACAGGGGGCGACGGAGACCCAGTACTTC. It is translated as CASSHPGQGATETQYF.

The chain is built from TRBV7-2 and TRBJ2-7; 12 bases agree with TRBD2. Trimming removed 4 bases from V and 6 bases from J; junction bases left unmatched: 4. The CDR3 covers 14 residues. The germline V gene encodes CDR1 SGHTA and CDR2 FQGNSA. CDR3 amino acids: CASSSLTSGGEQYF. DNA for the CDR3: TGTGCCAGCAGCTCTCTGACTAGCGGGGGCGAGCAGTACTTC. Complete variable domain (other parts from reference TRBV7-2 and TRBJ2-7): GAGVSQSPSNKVTEKGKDVELRCDPISGHTALYWYRQSLGQGLEFLIYFQGNSAPDKSGLPSDRFSAERTGGSVSTLTIQRTQQEDSAVYLCASSSLTSGGEQYFGPGTRLTVT.

The J gene is TRBJ1-2, the V gene TRBV9; no definite D call. Germline CDR1 is SGDLS and CDR2 is YYNGEE. V dropped 4 bases and J dropped 4 bases, with 14 bases sitting between them. This CDR3 is built from 14 residues. The CDR3 DNA reads as TGTGCCAGCAGCCCCCGTGTGGGCGGCTATGGCTACACCTTC. Amino acids: CASSPRVGGYGYTF.

The chain employs TRBV2 and TRBJ2-7; 8 bases are shared with TRBD2. The germline gives CDR1 SNHLY, CDR2 FYNNEI. Germline trimming cut 4 bases from V and 2 bases from J; bases unmatched to any gene: 7. CDR3 length equals 15 residues. In DNA, the CDR3 is TGTGCCAGCAGTGCTCCCGGGGGGGTAACCTACGAGCAGTACTTC. The encoded protein is CASSAPGGVTYEQYF.

This clone was seen a single time. This chain uses TRBV13 with TRBJ2-5; D is unresolved. Trimming left V 3 bases short and J 4 bases short, with 3 bases between. The CDR3 has 11 amino acids. From germline, CDR1 is PRHDT and CDR2 FYEKMQ (reference sequence). The DNA for the CDR3 is TGTGCCAGCAGCTTTTCAGAGACCCAGTACTTC. Encoded protein: CASSFSETQYF.

The chain joins TRBV9 to TRBJ2-3, with 9 bases identical to TRBD2. Trimming cost V 0 bases and J 5 bases; bases outside gene matches: 7. CDR1 and CDR2 from the germline V gene are SGDLS and YYNGEE. The CDR3 spans 16 residues. The CDR3 reads CASSVVSGGLGDTQYF. The CDR3 nucleotides read TGTGCCAGCAGCGTAGTAAGCGGGGGGTTAGGAGATACGCAGTATTTT.

This clone was recorded only once. The gene calls are TRBV30 and TRBJ1-2; a possible D gene is TRBD1 (5 bases). The length of the CDR3 is 12 residues. The germline V gene has CDR1 GTSNPN and CDR2 SVGIG (reference sequence). Trimming removed 5 bases from V and 7 bases from J, with 14 bases in between. The CDR3 bases are TGTGCCTGGTGGGAGGGGCCTGGTGGCTACACCTTC. Translation gives CAWWEGPGGYTF.

This clone has more than one count but fewer than ten. At the DNA level, this CDR3 is encoded by other sequences in the same sample as well. V usage is TRBV6-1 and J usage is TRBJ1-6; a weak D match, TRBD1 (6 bases). This CDR3 region has 14 residues. V lost 8 bases to trimming and J lost 4 bases, with 12 bases between them. Germline CDR1 is MNHNS and CDR2 is SASEGT. The CDR3 protein is CASGGRSYNSPLHF. CDR3 sequence (DNA): TGTGCCAGCGGGGGCAGGTCGTATAATTCACCCCTCCACTTT.

The chain uses TRBV25-1 and TRBJ1-2, with D perhaps TRBD1 (5 bases). The germline V gene has CDR1 MGHDK and CDR2 SYGVNS. Deletions cut 8 bases from V and 4 bases from J, with 11 bases between. The CDR3 runs 12 residues. In nucleotides, the CDR3 is TGTGCCAGCGCTCGGGGGAGCTATGGCTACACCTTC. The encoded protein is CASARGSYGYTF.